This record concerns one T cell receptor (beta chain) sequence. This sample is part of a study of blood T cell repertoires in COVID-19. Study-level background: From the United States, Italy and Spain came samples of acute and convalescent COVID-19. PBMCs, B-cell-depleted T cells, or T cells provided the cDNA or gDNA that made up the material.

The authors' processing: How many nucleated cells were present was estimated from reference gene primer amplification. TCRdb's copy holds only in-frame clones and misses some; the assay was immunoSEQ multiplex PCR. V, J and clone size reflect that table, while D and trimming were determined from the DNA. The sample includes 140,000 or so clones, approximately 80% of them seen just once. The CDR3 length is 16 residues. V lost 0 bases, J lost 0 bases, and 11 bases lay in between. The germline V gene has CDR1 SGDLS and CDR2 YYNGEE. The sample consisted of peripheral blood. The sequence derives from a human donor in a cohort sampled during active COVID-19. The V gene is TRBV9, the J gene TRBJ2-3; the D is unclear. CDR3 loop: CASSVGSRRSTDTQYF. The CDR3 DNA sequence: TGTGCCAGCAGCGTAGGAAGCCGCCGTAGCACAGATACGCAGTATTTT.